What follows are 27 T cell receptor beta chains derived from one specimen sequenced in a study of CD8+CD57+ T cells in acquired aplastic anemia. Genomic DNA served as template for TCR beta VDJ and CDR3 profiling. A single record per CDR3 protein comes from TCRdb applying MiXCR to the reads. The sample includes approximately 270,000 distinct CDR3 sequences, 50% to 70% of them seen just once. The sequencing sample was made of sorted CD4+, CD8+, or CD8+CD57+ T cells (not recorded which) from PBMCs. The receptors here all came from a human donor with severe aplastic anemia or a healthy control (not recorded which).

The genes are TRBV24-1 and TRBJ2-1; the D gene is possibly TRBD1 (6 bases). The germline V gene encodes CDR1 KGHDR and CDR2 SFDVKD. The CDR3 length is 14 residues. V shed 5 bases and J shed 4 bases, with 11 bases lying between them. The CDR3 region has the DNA TGTGCCACCAGTGCCGCGGACAGTTACAATGAGCAGTTCTTC. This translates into CATSAADSYNEQFF.

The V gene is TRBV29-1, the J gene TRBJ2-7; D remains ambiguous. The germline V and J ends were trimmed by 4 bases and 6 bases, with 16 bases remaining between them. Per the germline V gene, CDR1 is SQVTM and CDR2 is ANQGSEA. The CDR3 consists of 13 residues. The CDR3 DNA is TGCAGCGTTGCAGACTGGGATCGAGGCGAGCAGTACTTC. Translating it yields CSVADWDRGEQYF.

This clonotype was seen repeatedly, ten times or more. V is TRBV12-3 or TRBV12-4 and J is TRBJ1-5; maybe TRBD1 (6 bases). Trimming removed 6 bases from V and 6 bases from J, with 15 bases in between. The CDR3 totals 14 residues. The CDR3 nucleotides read TGTGCCAGCAGCCTCAGGGGAGTAGGTCAGCCCCAGCATTTT. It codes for CASSLRGVGQPQHF.

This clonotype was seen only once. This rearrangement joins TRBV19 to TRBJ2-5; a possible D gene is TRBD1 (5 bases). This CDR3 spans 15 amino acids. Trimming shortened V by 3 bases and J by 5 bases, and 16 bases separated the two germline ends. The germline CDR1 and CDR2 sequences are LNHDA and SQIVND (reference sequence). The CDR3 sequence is CASSMGPTGSETQYF. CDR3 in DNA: TGTGCCAGTAGTATGGGCCCCACAGGTTCGGAGACCCAGTACTTC.

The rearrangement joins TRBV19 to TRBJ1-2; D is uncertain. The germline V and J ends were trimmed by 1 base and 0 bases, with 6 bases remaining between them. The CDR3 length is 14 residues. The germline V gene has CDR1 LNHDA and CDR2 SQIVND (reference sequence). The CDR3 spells CASSIASANYGYTF. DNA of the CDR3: TGTGCCAGTAGTATAGCATCGGCTAACTATGGCTACACCTTC.

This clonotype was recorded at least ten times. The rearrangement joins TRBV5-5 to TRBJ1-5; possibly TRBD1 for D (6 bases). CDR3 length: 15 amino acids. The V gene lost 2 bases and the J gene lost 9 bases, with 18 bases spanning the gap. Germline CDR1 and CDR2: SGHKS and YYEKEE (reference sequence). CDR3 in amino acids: CASSLKGGEKWPQHF. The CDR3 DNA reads TGTGCCAGCAGCTTAAAGGGGGGGGAAAAGTGGCCCCAGCATTTT.

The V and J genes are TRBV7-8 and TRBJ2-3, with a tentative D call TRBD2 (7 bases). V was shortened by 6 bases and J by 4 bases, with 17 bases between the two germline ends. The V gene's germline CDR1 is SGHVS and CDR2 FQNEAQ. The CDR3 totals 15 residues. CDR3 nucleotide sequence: TGTGCCAGCAGTTCGTGGGAGGGGGAAGCAGATACGCAGTATTTT. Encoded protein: CASSSWEGEADTQYF.

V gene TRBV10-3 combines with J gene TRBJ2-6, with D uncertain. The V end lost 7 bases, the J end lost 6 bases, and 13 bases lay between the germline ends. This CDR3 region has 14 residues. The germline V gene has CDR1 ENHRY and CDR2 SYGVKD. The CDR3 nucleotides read TGTGCCATCACCTCGCCGTATTTGGCCAACGTCCTGACTTTC. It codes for CAITSPYLANVLTF.

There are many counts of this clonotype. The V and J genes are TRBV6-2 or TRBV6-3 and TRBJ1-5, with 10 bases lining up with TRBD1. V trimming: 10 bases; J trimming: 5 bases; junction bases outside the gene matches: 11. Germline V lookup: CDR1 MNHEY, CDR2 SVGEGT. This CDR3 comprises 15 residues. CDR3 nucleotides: TGTGCCACCGTTAGACAGGGGGCTGAGTATCAGCCCCAGCATTTT. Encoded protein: CATVRQGAEYQPQHF.

This chain's CDR3 is CASTQNSGSRDEQYF. The CDR3 DNA reads TGTGCCAGCACTCAAAACTCAGGGTCACGAGACGAGCAGTACTTC. This chain connects TRBV6-5 to TRBJ2-7, with TRBD1 as a possible D gene (5 bases). This CDR3 has 15 amino acids. In germline, CDR1 is MNHEY, CDR2 SVGAGI. V was trimmed by 7 bases and J by 5 bases, leaving 21 bases between them.

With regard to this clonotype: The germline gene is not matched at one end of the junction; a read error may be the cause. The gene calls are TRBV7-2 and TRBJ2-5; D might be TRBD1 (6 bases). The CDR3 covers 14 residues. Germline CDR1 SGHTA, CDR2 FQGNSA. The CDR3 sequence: CASSPRTDQETQCF. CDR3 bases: TGTGCCAGCAGCCCCCGGACAGACCAAGAGACCCAGTGCTTC.

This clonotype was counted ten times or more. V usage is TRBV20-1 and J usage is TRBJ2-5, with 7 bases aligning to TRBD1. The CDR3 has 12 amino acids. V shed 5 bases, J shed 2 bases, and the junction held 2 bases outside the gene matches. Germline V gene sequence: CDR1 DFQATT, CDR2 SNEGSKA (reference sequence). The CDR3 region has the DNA TGCAGTGCTGGGACAGTGCAAGAGACCCAGTACTTC. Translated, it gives CSAGTVQETQYF.

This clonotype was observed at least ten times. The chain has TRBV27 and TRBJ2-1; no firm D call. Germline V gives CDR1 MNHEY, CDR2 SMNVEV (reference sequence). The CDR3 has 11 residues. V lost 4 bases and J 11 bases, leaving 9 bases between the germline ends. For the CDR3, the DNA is TGTGCCAGCAGTTCCGTCCGTCAGCAGTTCTTC. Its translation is CASSSVRQQFF.

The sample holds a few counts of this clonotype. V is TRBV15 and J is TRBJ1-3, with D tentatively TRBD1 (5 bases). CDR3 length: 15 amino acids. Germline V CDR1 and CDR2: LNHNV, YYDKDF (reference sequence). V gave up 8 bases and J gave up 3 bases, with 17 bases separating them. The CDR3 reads CATRTGGSVGNTIYF. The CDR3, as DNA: TGTGCCACCCGGACGGGGGGAAGCGTTGGAAACACCATATATTTT.

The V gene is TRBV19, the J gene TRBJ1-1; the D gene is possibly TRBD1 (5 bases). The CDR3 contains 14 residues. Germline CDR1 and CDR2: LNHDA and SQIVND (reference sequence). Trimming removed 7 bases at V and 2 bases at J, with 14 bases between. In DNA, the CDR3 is TGTGCCAGTAAGAGCGGGGCCTTCAACACTGAAGCTTTCTTT. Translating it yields CASKSGAFNTEAFF.

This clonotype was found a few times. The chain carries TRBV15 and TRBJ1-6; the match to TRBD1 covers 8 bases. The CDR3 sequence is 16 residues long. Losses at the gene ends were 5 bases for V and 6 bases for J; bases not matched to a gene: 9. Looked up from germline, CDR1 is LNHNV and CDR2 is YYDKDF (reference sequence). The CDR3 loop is CATSSRTGRLNSPLHF. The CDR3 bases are TGTGCCACCAGCTCCCGGACAGGGCGCCTTAATTCACCCCTCCACTTT.

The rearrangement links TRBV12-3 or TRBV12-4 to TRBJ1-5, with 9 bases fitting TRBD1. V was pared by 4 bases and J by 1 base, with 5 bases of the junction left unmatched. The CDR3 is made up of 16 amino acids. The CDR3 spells CASSSGQGTSNQPQHF. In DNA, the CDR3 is TGTGCCAGCAGTTCGGGACAGGGAACGAGCAATCAGCCCCAGCATTTT.

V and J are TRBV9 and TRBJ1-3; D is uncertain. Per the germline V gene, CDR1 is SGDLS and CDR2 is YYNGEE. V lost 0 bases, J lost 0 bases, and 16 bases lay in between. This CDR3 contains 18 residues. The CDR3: CASSVDRDSTHSGNTIYF. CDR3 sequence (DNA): TGTGCCAGCAGCGTAGACCGGGATTCTACTCACTCTGGAAACACCATATATTTT.

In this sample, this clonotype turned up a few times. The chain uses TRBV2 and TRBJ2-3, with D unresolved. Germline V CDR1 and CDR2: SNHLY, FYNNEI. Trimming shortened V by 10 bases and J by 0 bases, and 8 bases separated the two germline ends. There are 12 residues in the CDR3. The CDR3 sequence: CAKESSTDTQYF. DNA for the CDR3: TGTGCCAAGGAGAGTAGCACAGATACGCAGTATTTT.

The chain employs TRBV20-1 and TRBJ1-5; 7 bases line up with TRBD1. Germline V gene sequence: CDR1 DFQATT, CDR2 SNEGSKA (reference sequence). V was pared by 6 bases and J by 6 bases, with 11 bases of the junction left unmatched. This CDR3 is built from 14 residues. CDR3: CSAPDRDVSQPQHF. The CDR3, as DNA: TGCAGTGCCCCAGACAGGGATGTCAGTCAGCCCCAGCATTTT.

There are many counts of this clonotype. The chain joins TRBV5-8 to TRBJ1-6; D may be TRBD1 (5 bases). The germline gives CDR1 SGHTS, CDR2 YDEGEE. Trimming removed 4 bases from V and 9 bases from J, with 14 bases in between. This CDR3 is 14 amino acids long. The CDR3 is CASSGDSLVSPLHF. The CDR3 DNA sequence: TGTGCCAGCAGCGGCGACAGTTTGGTTTCACCCCTCCACTTT.

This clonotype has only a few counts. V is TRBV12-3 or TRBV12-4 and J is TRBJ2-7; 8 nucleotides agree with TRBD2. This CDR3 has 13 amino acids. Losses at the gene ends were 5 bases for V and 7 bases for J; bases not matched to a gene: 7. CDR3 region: CASSGIAGREQYF. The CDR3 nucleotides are TGTGCCAGCAGTGGGATAGCGGGGAGGGAGCAGTACTTC.

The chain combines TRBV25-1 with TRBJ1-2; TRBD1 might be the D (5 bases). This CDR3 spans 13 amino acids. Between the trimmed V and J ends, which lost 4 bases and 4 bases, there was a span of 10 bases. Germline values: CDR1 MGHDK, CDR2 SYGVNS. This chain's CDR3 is CASSGGRIYGYTF. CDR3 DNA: TGTGCCAGCAGTGGGGGCAGGATCTATGGCTACACCTTC.

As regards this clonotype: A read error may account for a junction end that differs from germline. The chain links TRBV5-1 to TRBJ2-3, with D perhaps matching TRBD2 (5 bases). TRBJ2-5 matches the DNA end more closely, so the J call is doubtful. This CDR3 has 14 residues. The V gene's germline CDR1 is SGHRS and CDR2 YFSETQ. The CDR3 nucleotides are TGTGCCAGCACGGGAACGGCCACCCAAGAGACCCAGTACTTC. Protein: CASTGTATQETQYF.

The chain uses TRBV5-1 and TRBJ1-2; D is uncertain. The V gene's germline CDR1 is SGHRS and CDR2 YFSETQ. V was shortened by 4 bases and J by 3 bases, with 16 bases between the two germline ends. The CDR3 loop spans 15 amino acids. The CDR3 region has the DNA TGCGCCAGCAGCCAGCTTAAAATGGGAGACTATGGCTACACCTTC. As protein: CASSQLKMGDYGYTF.

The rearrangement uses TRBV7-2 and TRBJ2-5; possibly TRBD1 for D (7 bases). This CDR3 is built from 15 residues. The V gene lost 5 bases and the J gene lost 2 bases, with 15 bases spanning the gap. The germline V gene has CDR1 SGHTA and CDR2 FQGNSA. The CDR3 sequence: CASSEGAGQQETQYF. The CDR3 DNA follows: TGTGCCAGCAGCGAGGGCGCGGGACAGCAAGAGACCCAGTACTTC.

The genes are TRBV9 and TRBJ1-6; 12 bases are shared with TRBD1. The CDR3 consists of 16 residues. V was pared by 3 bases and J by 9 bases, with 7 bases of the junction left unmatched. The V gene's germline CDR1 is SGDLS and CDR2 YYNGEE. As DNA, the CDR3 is TGTGCCAGCAGCGCCAGGGACAGGGGGCGAAGTTCACCCCTCCACTTT. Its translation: CASSARDRGRSSPLHF.